These 5 T cell receptor beta chains came from one sample sequenced in a study of shared clonotypes between healthy human individuals. Generated by immunoSEQ multiplex PCR, the TCRdb table keeps only in-frame clones and is missing some. The data contain hundreds of thousands of clones, 96% of them singletons. Terminally differentiated effector memory CD45RA+ cells were excluded by CCR7 positive selection of CD45RO-negative cells. The sequenced sample was naive CD8+ T cells sorted from blood. Receptors originate from a man aged 30 to 39 in good health.

The chain employs TRBV28 and TRBJ2-7; D might be TRBD1 or TRBD2, each matching 5 bases. With 2 bases removed from V and 6 bases from J, the gap between germline ends came to 11 bases. The CDR3 covers 13 residues. Germline lookup yields CDR1 MDHEN and CDR2 SYDVKM. The CDR3 here is CASSLRGDPEQYF. The CDR3 nucleotides are TGTGCCAGCAGTTTAAGGGGAGATCCCGAGCAGTACTTC.

The chain carries TRBV27 and TRBJ2-1; D gene ambiguous. Per germline, CDR1 MNHEY and CDR2 SMNVEV (reference sequence). The CDR3 spans 13 residues. V lost 6 bases, J lost 4 bases, and 10 bases lay in between. The CDR3 loop reads CASRKENYNEQFF. In nucleotides, the CDR3 is TGTGCCAGCAGAAAGGAGAATTACAATGAGCAGTTCTTC.

This clone was seen just once. CDR3 loop: CASSTKTGHYEQYF. In DNA, the CDR3 is TGTGCCAGCAGCACTAAGACAGGGCACTACGAGCAGTACTTC. This rearrangement joins TRBV5-6 to TRBJ2-7, with 7 bases matching TRBD1. V lost 4 bases and J lost 3; bases outside the gene matches: 7. The length of the CDR3 is 14 residues. CDR1 and CDR2 (germline): SGHDT, YYEEEE.

About this clone: Germline and junction disagree at one end, which may indicate a read error. The V and J genes are TRBV7-7 and TRBJ1-5, with D uncertain. Germline values: CDR1 SSHAT, CDR2 FNYEAQ (reference sequence). This CDR3 has 14 residues. As DNA, the CDR3 is TGTGCTAGCAGCTTATGTCTATCCAATCAGCCCCAGCATTTT. Its protein product is CASSLCLSNQPQHF.

The chain has TRBV11-2 and TRBJ2-2; D gene unclear. V lost 0 bases to trimming and J lost 0 bases, with 14 bases between them. This CDR3 region has 18 residues. Looked up from germline, CDR1 is SGHAT and CDR2 is FQNNGV. The CDR3 DNA reads TGTGCCAGCAGCTTAGACCAACACACCTCATCGAACACCGGGGAGCTGTTTTTT. Amino acids: CASSLDQHTSSNTGELFF. The whole variable domain, filled in from reference TRBV11-2 and TRBJ2-2, reads EAGVAQSPRYKIIEKRQSVAFWCNPISGHATLYWYQQILGQGPKLLIQFQNNGVVDDSQLPKDRFSAERLKGVDSTLKIQPAKLEDSAVYLCASSLDQHTSSNTGELFFGEGSRLTVL.